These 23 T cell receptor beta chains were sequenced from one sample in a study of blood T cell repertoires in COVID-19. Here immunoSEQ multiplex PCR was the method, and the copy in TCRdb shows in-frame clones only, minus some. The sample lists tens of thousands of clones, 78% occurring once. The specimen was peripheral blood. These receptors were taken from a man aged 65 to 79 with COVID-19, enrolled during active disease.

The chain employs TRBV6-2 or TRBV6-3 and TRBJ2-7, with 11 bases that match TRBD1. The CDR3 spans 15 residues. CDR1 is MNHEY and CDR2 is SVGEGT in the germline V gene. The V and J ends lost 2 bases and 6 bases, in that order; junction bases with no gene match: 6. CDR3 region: CASSYDWTGGGEQYF. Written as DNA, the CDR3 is TGTGCCAGCAGTTACGACTGGACAGGGGGCGGCGAGCAGTACTTC.

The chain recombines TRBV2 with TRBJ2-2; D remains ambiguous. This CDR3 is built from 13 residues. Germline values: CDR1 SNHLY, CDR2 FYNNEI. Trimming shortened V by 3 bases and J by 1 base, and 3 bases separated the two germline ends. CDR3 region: CASSDGNTGELFF. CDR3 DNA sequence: TGTGCCAGCAGTGACGGGAACACCGGGGAGCTGTTTTTT.

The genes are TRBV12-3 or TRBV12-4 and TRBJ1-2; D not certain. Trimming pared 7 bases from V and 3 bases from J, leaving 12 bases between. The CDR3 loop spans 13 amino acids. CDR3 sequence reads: CASNPLGDYGYTF. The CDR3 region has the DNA TGTGCCAGCAATCCCCTGGGAGACTATGGCTACACCTTC.

The CDR3 protein is CASSNPGNEQFF. The CDR3 bases are TGTGCCAGCAGCAACCCGGGAAATGAGCAGTTCTTC. This rearrangement joins TRBV6-5 to TRBJ2-1; D possibly corresponds to TRBD2 (5 bases). Trimming took off 6 bases at V and 7 bases at J, with 10 bases between the two ends. CDR3 length: 12 amino acids. CDR1 is MNHEY, CDR2 SVGAGI, per germline.

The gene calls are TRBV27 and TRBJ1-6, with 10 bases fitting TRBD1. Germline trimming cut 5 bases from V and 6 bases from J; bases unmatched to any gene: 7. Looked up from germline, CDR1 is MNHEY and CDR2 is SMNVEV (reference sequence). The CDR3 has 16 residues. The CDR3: CASSAVGDRGNSPLHF. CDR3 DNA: TGTGCCAGCAGTGCAGTTGGGGACAGGGGTAATTCACCCCTCCACTTT.

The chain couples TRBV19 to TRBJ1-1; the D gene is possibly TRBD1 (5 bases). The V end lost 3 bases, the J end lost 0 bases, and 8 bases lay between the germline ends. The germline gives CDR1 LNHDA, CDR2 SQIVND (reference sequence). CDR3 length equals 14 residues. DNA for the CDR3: TGTGCCAGTAGTATCTCAGGGATGAACACTGAAGCTTTCTTT. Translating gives CASSISGMNTEAFF.

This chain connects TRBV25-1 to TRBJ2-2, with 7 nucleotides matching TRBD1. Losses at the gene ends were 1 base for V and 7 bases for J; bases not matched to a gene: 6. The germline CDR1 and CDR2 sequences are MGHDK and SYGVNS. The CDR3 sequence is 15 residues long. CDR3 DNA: TGTGCCAGCAGTGAATCGACAGGGTTGGTCGGGGAGCTGTTTTTT. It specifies CASSESTGLVGELFF.

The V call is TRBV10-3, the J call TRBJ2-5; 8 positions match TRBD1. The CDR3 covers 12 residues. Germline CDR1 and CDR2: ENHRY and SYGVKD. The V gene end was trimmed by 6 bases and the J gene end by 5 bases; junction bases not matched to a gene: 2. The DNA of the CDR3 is TGTGCCATCAGGACAGGGGATGAGACCCAGTACTTC. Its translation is CAIRTGDETQYF.

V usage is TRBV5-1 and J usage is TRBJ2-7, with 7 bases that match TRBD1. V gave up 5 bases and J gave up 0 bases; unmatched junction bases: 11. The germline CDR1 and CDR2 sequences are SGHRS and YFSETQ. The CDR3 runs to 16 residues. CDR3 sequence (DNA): TGCGCCAGCAGTCGTACAGGGGCAGGGATCTCCTACGAGCAGTACTTC. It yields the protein CASSRTGAGISYEQYF.

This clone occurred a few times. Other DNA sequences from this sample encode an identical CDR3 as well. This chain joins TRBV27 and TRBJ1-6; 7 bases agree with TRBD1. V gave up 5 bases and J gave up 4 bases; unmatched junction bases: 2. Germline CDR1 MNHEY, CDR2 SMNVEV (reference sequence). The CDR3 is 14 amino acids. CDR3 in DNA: TGTGCCAGCAGTGTACAGGGGTATAATTCACCCCTCCACTTT. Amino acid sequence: CASSVQGYNSPLHF.

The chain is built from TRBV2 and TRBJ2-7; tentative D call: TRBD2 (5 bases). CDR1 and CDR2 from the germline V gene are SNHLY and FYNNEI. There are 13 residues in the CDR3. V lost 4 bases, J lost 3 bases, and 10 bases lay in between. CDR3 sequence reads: CASSARLYYEQYF. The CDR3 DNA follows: TGTGCCAGCAGTGCCAGACTATACTACGAGCAGTACTTC.

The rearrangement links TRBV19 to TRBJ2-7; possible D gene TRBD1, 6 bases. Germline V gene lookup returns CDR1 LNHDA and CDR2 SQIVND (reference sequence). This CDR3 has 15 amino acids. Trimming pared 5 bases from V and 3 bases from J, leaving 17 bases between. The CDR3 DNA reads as TGTGCCAGTAGTGAACAGGGATCGTTCTTCTACGAGCAGTACTTC. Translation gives CASSEQGSFFYEQYF.

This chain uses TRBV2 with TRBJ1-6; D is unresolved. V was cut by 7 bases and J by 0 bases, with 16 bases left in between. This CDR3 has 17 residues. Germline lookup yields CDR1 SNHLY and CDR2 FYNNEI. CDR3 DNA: TGTGCCAGCACACTTCGAGAGGCGAGCTCCTATAATTCACCCCTCCACTTT. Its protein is CASTLREASSYNSPLHF.

The CDR3 bases are TGTGCCAGCAGATCATTACAGGGGTCTGGGGCCAACGTCCTGACTTTC. Its translation is CASRSLQGSGANVLTF. The chain carries TRBV2 and TRBJ2-6; 7 bases map to TRBD1. The CDR3 is 16 residues long. V lost 6 bases and J lost 1; bases outside the gene matches: 6. The V gene's germline CDR1 is SNHLY and CDR2 FYNNEI.

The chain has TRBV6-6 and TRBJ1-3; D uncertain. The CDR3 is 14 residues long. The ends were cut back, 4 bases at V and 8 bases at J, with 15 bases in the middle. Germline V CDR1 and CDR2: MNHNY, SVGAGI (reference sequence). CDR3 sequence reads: CASSLMGSGDTIYF. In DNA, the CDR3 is TGTGCCAGCAGTTTGATGGGGTCCGGGGACACCATATATTTT.

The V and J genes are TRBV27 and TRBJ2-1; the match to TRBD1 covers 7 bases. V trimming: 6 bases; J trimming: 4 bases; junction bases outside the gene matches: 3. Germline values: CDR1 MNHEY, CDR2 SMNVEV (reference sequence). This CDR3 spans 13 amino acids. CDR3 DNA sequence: TGTGCCAGCAGAGTGGACAGGTACAATGAGCAGTTCTTC. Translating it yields CASRVDRYNEQFF.

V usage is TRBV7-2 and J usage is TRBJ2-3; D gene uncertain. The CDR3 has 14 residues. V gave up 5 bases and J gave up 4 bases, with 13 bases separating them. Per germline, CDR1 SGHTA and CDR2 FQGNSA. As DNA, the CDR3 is TGTGCCAGCAGCCTCGGGTTCAGCGCAGATACGCAGTATTTT. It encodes CASSLGFSADTQYF.

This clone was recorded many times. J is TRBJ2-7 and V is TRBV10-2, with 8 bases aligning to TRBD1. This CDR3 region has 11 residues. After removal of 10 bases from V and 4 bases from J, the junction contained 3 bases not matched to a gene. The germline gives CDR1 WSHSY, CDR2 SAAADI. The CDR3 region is CATRTGYEQYF. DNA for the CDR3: TGCGCCACCAGGACAGGGTACGAGCAGTACTTC.

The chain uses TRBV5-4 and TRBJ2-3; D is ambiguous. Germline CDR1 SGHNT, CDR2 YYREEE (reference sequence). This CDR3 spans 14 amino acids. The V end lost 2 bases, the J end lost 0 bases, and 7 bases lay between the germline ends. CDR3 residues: CASSFGASTDTQYF. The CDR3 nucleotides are TGTGCCAGCAGCTTCGGAGCTAGCACAGATACGCAGTATTTT. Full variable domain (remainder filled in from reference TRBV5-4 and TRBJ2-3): ETGVTQSPTHLIKTRGQQVTLRCSSQSGHNTVSWYQQALGQGPQFIFQYYREEENGRGNFPPRFSGLQFPNYSSELNVNALELDDSALYLCASSFGASTDTQYFGPGTRLTVL.

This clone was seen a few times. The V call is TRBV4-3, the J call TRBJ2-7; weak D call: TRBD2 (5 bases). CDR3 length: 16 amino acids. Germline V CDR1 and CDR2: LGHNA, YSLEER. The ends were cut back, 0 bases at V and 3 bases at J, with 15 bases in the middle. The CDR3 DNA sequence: TGCGCCAGCAGCCAAGATCGGGGTAGTAACATCTACGAGCAGTACTTC. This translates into CASSQDRGSNIYEQYF.

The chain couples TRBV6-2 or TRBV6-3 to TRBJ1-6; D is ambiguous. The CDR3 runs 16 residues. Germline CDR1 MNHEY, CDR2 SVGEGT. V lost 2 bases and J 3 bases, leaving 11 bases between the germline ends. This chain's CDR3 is CASSYGGLSYNSPLHF. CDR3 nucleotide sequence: TGTGCCAGCAGTTACGGCGGGTTGAGCTATAATTCACCCCTCCACTTT.

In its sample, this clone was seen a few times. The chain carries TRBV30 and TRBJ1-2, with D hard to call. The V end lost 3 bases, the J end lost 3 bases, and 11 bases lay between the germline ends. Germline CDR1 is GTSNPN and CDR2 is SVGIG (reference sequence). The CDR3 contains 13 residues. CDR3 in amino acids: CAWSPSADYGYTF. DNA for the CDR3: TGTGCCTGGAGCCCCTCCGCAGACTATGGCTACACCTTC.

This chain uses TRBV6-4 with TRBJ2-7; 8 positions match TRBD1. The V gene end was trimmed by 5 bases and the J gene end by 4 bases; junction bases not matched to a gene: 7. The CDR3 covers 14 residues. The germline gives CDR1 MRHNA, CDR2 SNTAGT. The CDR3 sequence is CASSRETGAYEQYF. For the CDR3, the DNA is TGTGCCAGCAGTCGGGAGACAGGGGCGTACGAGCAGTACTTC.